A single sample is the source of the 29 T cell receptor beta chains below, sequenced in a study of T cells in Graves' hyperthyroidism and ophthalmopathy (dated by TCRdb to between 2019 and 2020). Library method: multiplex PCR. Sequencing used an Illumina HiSeq 2000. The TCR beta CDR3 regions were amplified from RNA transcripts. For the first round of RT-PCR on the TCR CDR3, the HTBI primer set was used together with the Qiagen OneStep RT-PCR kit. TCRdb applied fastp at Q25 and MiXCR to the public reads, then kept only in-frame beta chains. Every CDR3 protein is listed once, alongside the most common genes and DNA of its rows. The sample profile shows some 270,000 distinct CDR3 sequences; roughly an eighth of them were found once. 7% to 9% of the sample goes to the ten largest clones. Material for sequencing was blood. These receptors came from a woman aged 40 to 55 with Graves' hyperthyroidism.

V usage is TRBV5-1 and J usage is TRBJ2-1; 8 nucleotides line up with TRBD2. In germline, CDR1 is SGHRS, CDR2 YFSETQ. V shed 0 bases, J shed 10 bases, and the junction held 9 bases outside the gene matches. CDR3 length: 15 residues. CDR3 residues: CASSLVLAGRDEQFF. In nucleotides, the CDR3 is TGCGCCAGCAGCTTGGTCCTAGCGGGTCGCGACGAGCAGTTCTTC.

This clonotype was observed a handful of times. This rearrangement joins TRBV10-3 to TRBJ2-7; D remains unclear. Trimming removed 8 bases at V and 1 base at J, with 9 bases between. The CDR3 consists of 12 residues. CDR1 and CDR2 from the germline V gene are ENHRY and SYGVKD. This CDR3 is CAIGRLSYEQYF. In DNA, the CDR3 is TGTGCCATCGGCCGGTTGTCCTACGAGCAGTACTTC.

This clonotype was picked up many times. V and J are TRBV6-1 and TRBJ1-1; 9 bases match TRBD1. This CDR3 is built from 17 residues. The V segment lost 6 bases and the J segment 4 bases; nucleotides outside the gene matches: 15. The germline V gene has CDR1 MNHNS and CDR2 SASEGT. The CDR3 loop reads CASRSAPGQGFATEAFF. CDR3 coding DNA: TGTGCCAGCAGATCTGCTCCGGGACAGGGATTTGCCACTGAAGCTTTCTTT.

The rearrangement uses TRBV2 and TRBJ2-2, with 10 bases that match TRBD2. Germline trimming cut 6 bases from V and 5 bases from J; bases unmatched to any gene: 6. The CDR3 has 15 residues. Germline V lookup: CDR1 SNHLY, CDR2 FYNNEI. The CDR3 reads CASSDPSGRTGELFF. Here the CDR3 DNA reads TGTGCCAGCAGCGACCCTAGCGGGAGAACCGGGGAGCTGTTTTTT.

In this sample, this clonotype turned up many times. V and J are TRBV29-1 and TRBJ2-3; weak D call: TRBD2 (6 bases). The germline V gene encodes CDR1 SQVTM and CDR2 ANQGSEA. The CDR3 length is 12 residues. V gave up 4 bases and J gave up 3 bases, with 8 bases separating them. The CDR3 nucleotides read TGCAGCGTTGGGGCGGGAACAGATACGCAGTATTTT. As protein: CSVGAGTDTQYF.

This clonotype occurred many times. CDR3 bases: TGTGCCAGCAGCCAAGTTATCACGGTAGATACGCAGTATTTT. Translation: CASSQVITVDTQYF. The V and J genes are TRBV3-1 and TRBJ2-3, with D unresolved. Germline V gene sequence: CDR1 LGHDT, CDR2 YNNKEL (reference sequence). Trimming removed 1 base at V and 5 bases at J, with 10 bases between. The CDR3 is 14 amino acids.

The chain couples TRBV7-3 to TRBJ2-2; D perhaps matches TRBD1 (5 bases). The CDR3 is made up of 16 amino acids. Deletions cut 2 bases from V and 3 bases from J, with 13 bases between. Germline lookup yields CDR1 SGHTA and CDR2 FQGTGA. In DNA form, the CDR3 reads TGTGCCAGCAGCTTACGCGACAGCCTCTACACCGGGGAGCTGTTTTTT. Protein product: CASSLRDSLYTGELFF.

This clonotype was detected many times. The chain joins TRBV6-1 to TRBJ1-2; D uncertain. The CDR3 spans 15 residues. V lost 5 bases and J 2 bases, leaving 15 bases between the germline ends. CDR1 and CDR2 (germline): MNHNS, SASEGT. The CDR3 DNA reads TGTGCCAGCAGTTACGCTGAATCCCTAAACTATGGCTACACCTTC. It encodes CASSYAESLNYGYTF.

This clonotype showed up many times. V usage is TRBV7-2 and J usage is TRBJ2-1, with TRBD2 identical over 9 bases. The CDR3 spans 18 residues. The germline V gene has CDR1 SGHTA and CDR2 FQGNSA. J was trimmed by 0 bases and V by 1 base; bases with no gene match: 7. CDR3 nucleotide sequence: TGTGCCAGCAGCTTAGTCCCTCTAGCGGGGTACTCCTACAATGAGCAGTTCTTC. It codes for CASSLVPLAGYSYNEQFF.

This clonotype turned up a few times. The V call is TRBV28, the J call TRBJ2-2; TRBD1 might be the D (5 bases). V was pared by 6 bases and J by 7 bases, with 18 bases between. CDR1 MDHEN and CDR2 SYDVKM come from the germline V gene. The CDR3 has 15 residues. The CDR3 region has the DNA TGTGCCAGCAGACCTCAGGGATGGCTGGGCGGGGAGCTGTTTTTT. It encodes CASRPQGWLGGELFF. The whole variable domain, remainder taken from reference TRBV28 and TRBJ2-2, is DVKVTQSSRYLVKRTGEKVFLECVQDMDHENMFWYRQDPGLGLRLIYFSYDVKMKEKGDIPEGYSVSREKKERFSLILESASTNQTSMYLCASRPQGWLGGELFFGEGSRLTVL.

This clonotype has only a few counts. The chain carries TRBV6-2 or TRBV6-3 and TRBJ2-5, with a tentative D call TRBD1 (6 bases). V lost 0 bases to trimming and J lost 1 base, with 12 bases between them. CDR3 length: 16 residues. CDR1 and CDR2 (germline): MNHEY, SVGEGT. The CDR3 spells CASSYSADSSQETQYF. The CDR3 DNA sequence: TGTGCCAGCAGTTACTCCGCGGACAGTTCCCAAGAGACCCAGTACTTC.

The chain carries TRBV6-4 and TRBJ2-3; D could derive from TRBD1 or TRBD2 (5 bases each). V was pared by 2 bases and J by 4 bases, with 7 bases between. CDR3 length: 13 residues. Germline V lookup: CDR1 MRHNA, CDR2 SNTAGT. The CDR3 reads CASSDEGPDTQYF. DNA of the CDR3: TGTGCCAGCAGTGACGAGGGGCCAGATACGCAGTATTTT.

In this sample, this clonotype turned up many times. The chain employs TRBV12-3 or TRBV12-4 and TRBJ1-4; no firm D call. This CDR3 comprises 14 residues. The germline V and J ends were trimmed by 1 base and 4 bases, with 7 bases remaining between them. In DNA, the CDR3 is TGTGCCAGCAGTTTAGGGCAGATTAATGAAAAACTGTTTTTT. Translated, it gives CASSLGQINEKLFF.

The chain uses TRBV27 and TRBJ2-3; perhaps TRBD2 as D (6 bases). The ends were cut back, 5 bases at V and 5 bases at J, with 17 bases in the middle. This CDR3 comprises 15 residues. Germline loops: CDR1 MNHEY, CDR2 SMNVEV (reference sequence). The CDR3, as DNA: TGTGCCAGCAGTCACTCGGGATGGAGGGGAGATACGCAGTATTTT. The encoded protein is CASSHSGWRGDTQYF.

The chain is built from TRBV7-9 and TRBJ1-4, with 7 positions matching TRBD1. The CDR3 length is 14 residues. Germline CDR1 and CDR2: SEHNR and FQNEAQ (reference sequence). Trimming removed 3 bases from V and 5 bases from J; junction bases left unmatched: 3. CDR3 bases: TGTGCCAGCAGCTTCAAGGGGGCCAATGAAAAACTGTTTTTT. It codes for CASSFKGANEKLFF.

This clonotype was observed at least ten times. V usage is TRBV11-3 and J usage is TRBJ2-2; tentatively, D is TRBD2 (5 bases). Trimming cost V 5 bases and J 7 bases, with 11 bases left between them. The CDR3 extends over 13 amino acids. Germline V gives CDR1 SGHNT, CDR2 YENEEA. The CDR3 region is CASSPSRGGELFF. The DNA of the CDR3 is TGTGCCAGCAGCCCTAGCCGCGGCGGGGAGCTGTTTTTT.

The chain combines TRBV18 with TRBJ1-1; D is perhaps TRBD1 (6 bases). V was clipped by 4 bases and J by 4 bases, with 16 bases between them. The CDR3 sequence is 15 residues long. Germline V gene lookup returns CDR1 KGHSH and CDR2 LQKENI. CDR3 nucleotides: TGTGCCAGCTCACAGGGTGGGGGGCTGGGCACTGAAGCTTTCTTT. Protein sequence: CASSQGGGLGTEAFF.

The gene calls are TRBV19 and TRBJ2-1; D is unresolved. The CDR3 is 10 amino acids. The germline V and J ends were trimmed by 7 bases and 7 bases, with 5 bases remaining between them. Germline CDR1 is LNHDA and CDR2 is SQIVND (reference sequence). The CDR3 region has the DNA TGTGCCAGTACCGGTAATGAGCAGTTCTTC. This encodes CASTGNEQFF.

This clonotype came up a few times. The chain carries TRBV24-1 and TRBJ2-1; 7 bases are shared with TRBD1. With 5 bases clipped from V and 2 bases from J, the junction kept 11 bases outside the gene matches. CDR3 length: 17 residues. The germline gives CDR1 KGHDR, CDR2 SFDVKD. DNA for the CDR3: TGTGCCACCAGTGGGGGAAAGAACAGGGGCCCCTACAATGAGCAGTTCTTC. It yields the protein CATSGGKNRGPYNEQFF.

This clonotype has at least ten counts. The J gene is TRBJ2-5, the V gene TRBV28, with D possibly being TRBD1 or TRBD2 (5 bases each). The CDR3 covers 13 residues. Germline loops: CDR1 MDHEN, CDR2 SYDVKM. V lost 7 bases and J 2 bases, leaving 11 bases between the germline ends. The CDR3 coding sequence is TGTGCCAGCACCGCCGGGGCTCAAGAGACCCAGTACTTC. It specifies CASTAGAQETQYF.

The V and J genes are TRBV19 and TRBJ1-5, with 7 bases lining up with TRBD1. V trimming: 5 bases; J trimming: 0 bases; junction bases outside the gene matches: 7. The CDR3 length is 16 residues. The germline CDR1 and CDR2 sequences are LNHDA and SQIVND (reference sequence). CDR3 sequence: CASSRGTDYSNQPQHF. DNA of the CDR3: TGTGCCAGTAGTCGAGGGACAGATTATAGCAATCAGCCCCAGCATTTT.

This clonotype was recorded a few times. The CDR3 is CASRKDRAGNQPQHF. The DNA for the CDR3 is TGTGCCAGTAGAAAAGACAGGGCCGGCAATCAGCCCCAGCATTTT. The genes are TRBV19 and TRBJ1-5, with TRBD1 identical over 7 bases. Germline CDR1 reads LNHDA; CDR2 reads SQIVND (reference sequence). With V trimmed by 6 bases and J by 2 bases, 7 bases remained unmatched. This CDR3 has 15 amino acids.

This clonotype showed up just a few times. J is TRBJ2-5 and V is TRBV10-3; TRBD1 agrees at 7 bases. In germline, CDR1 is ENHRY, CDR2 SYGVKD. This CDR3 region has 15 residues. Trimming cost V 3 bases and J 5 bases; bases outside gene matches: 9. This CDR3 is CAISDWDSPGETQYF. DNA for the CDR3: TGTGCCATCAGTGACTGGGACAGCCCAGGGGAGACCCAGTACTTC.

This clonotype was seen repeatedly, ten times or more. The chain carries TRBV27 and TRBJ2-3; a possible D gene is TRBD2 (5 bases). The CDR3 totals 15 residues. The germline V and J ends were trimmed by 2 bases and 1 base, with 10 bases remaining between them. Germline V gene data show CDR1 as MNHEY and CDR2 as SMNVEV (reference sequence). CDR3 region: CASSLEAVGTDTQYF. CDR3 coding DNA: TGTGCCAGCAGTTTAGAAGCGGTGGGCACAGATACGCAGTATTTT.

V and J are TRBV6-2 or TRBV6-3 and TRBJ2-3; D remains unclear. With 2 bases removed from V and 6 bases from J, the gap between germline ends came to 12 bases. This CDR3 contains 14 residues. CDR1 is MNHEY, CDR2 SVGEGT, per germline. The CDR3 reads CASSYPGVLDTQYF. The DNA of the CDR3 is TGTGCCAGCAGTTACCCTGGTGTTTTGGATACGCAGTATTTT.

The CDR3 DNA reads TGTGCCACCAGCAATAACGCGAACACCGGGGAGCTGTTTTTT. As protein: CATSNNANTGELFF. The rearrangement uses TRBV15 and TRBJ2-2, with D unclear. Per germline, CDR1 LNHNV and CDR2 YYDKDF (reference sequence). The CDR3 runs to 14 residues. The V end was cut by 4 bases, the J end by 0 bases, with 6 bases between. Combining the CDR3 with reference TRBV15 and TRBJ2-2 gives the whole variable domain DAMVIQNPRYQVTQFGKPVTLSCSQTLNHNVMYWYQQKSSQAPKLLFHYYDKDFNNEADTPDNFQSRRPNTSFCFLDIRSPGLGDTAMYLCATSNNANTGELFFGEGSRLTVL.

V is TRBV15 and J is TRBJ2-1; tentatively, D is TRBD1 (6 bases). Germline CDR1 and CDR2: LNHNV and YYDKDF (reference sequence). V dropped 1 base and J dropped 4 bases, with 8 bases sitting between them. This CDR3 is built from 14 residues. This chain's CDR3 is CATSRGTEYNEQFF. The CDR3 DNA sequence: TGTGCCACCAGCAGAGGGACAGAATACAATGAGCAGTTCTTC.

This clonotype came up many times. Mismatch with germline at one junction end may stem from a read error. The chain combines TRBV7-2 with TRBJ2-3; 9 positions agree with TRBD2. Per germline, CDR1 SGHTA and CDR2 FQGNSA. The CDR3 covers 17 residues. Here the CDR3 reads CASTHATQIAGADTQYF. CDR3 nucleotide sequence: TGTGCCAGCACCCATGCAACTCAGATAGCGGGAGCAGATACACAGTATTTT.

This clonotype was detected many times. V is TRBV7-2 and J is TRBJ2-7; TRBD1 matches 8 bases. The length of the CDR3 is 13 residues. V was pared by 4 bases and J by 6 bases, with 5 bases of the junction left unmatched. Germline assignment: CDR1 SGHTA and CDR2 FQGNSA. The DNA of the CDR3 is TGTGCCAGCAGCTGGAAGACAGGGGCCGAGCAGTACTTC. Translating it yields CASSWKTGAEQYF. Looking up the rest from reference TRBV7-2 and TRBJ2-7 gives the full variable domain: GAGVSQSPSNKVTEKGKDVELRCDPISGHTALYWYRQSLGQGLEFLIYFQGNSAPDKSGLPSDRFSAERTGGSVSTLTIQRTQQEDSAVYLCASSWKTGAEQYFGPGTRLTVT.